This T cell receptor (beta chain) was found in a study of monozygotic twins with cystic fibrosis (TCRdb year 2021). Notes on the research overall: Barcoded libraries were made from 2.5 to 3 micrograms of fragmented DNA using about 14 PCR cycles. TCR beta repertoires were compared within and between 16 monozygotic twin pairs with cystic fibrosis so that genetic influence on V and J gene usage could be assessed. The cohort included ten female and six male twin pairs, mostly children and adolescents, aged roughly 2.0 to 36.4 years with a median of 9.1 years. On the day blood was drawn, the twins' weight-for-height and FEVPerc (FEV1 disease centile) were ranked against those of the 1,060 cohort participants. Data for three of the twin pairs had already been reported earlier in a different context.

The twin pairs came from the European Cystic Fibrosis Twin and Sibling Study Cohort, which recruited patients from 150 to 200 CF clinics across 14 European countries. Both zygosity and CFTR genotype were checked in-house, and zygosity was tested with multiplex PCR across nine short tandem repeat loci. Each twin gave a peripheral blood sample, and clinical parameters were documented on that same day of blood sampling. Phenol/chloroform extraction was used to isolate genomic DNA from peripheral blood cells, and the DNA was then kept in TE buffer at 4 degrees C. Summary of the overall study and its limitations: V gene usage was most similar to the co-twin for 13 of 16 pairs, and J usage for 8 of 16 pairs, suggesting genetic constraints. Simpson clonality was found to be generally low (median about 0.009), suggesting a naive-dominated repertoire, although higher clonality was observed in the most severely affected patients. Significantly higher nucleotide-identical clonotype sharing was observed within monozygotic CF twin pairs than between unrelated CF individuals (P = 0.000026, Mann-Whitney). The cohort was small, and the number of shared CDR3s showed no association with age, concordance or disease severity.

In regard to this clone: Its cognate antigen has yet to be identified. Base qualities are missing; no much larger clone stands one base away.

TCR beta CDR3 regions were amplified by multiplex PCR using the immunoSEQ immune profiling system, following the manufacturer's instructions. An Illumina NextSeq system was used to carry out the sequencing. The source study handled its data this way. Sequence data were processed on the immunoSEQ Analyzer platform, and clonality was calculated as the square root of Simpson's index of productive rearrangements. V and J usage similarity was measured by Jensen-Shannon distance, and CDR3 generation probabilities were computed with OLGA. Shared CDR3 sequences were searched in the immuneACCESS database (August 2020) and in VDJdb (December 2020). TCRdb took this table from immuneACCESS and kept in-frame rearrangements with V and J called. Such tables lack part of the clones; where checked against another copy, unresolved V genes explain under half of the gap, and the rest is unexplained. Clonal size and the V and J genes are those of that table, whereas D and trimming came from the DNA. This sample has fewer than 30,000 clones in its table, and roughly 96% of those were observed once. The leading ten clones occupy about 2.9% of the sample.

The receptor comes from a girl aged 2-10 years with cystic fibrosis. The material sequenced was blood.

The base sequence is TGTGCCAGCAGCCAGGGTTACACTGAAGCTTTCTTT. It specifies CASSQGYTEAFF. The rearrangement combines TRBV7-9 with TRBJ1-1; TRBD1 could be the D gene, as 5 bases match. Counted from cysteine to phenylalanine, this CDR3 has 12 amino acids. Solely the CDR3 DNA is kept, with 36 bases framed from the first base. The germline V gene encodes CDR1 SEHNR and CDR2 FQNEAQ (reference sequence). V loses 5 bases, J loses 3 bases, and the germline ends lie 7 bases apart.